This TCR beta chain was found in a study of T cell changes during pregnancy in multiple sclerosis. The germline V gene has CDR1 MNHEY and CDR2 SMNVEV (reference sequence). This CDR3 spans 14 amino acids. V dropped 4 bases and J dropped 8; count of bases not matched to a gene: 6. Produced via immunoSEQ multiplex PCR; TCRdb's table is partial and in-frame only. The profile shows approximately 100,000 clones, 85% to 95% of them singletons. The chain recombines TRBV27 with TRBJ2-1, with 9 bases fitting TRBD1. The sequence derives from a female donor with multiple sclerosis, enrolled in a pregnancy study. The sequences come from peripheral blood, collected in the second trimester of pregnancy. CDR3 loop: CASSSGTGSYEQFF. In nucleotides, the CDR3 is TGTGCCAGCAGTTCCGGGACAGGGTCCTATGAGCAGTTCTTC.